This TCR beta chain emerged from a study of CD8+ T cells in alopecia areata. Study-wide points: TCR sharing was clearer in mice than between patients, perhaps partly owing to patient HLA diversity. Sequencing of scalp samples also includes resident alphabeta T cells from normal skin. Normal scalp showed lower clonality than lesional scalp, especially alopecia totalis/universalis.

Sequencing relied on a cDNA template that was reverse transcribed from extracted RNA. TCRdb's copy holds only in-frame clones and misses some; the assay was immunoSEQ multiplex PCR. The data show approximately 150,000 clones, approximately 60% seen once. This clone was recorded only once. Its antigen is unidentified. It was from PBMCs that CD4+ and CD8+ T cells were sorted. The sequenced sample was CD4+ T cells sorted from blood. The sequence was collected from a human donor in good health.

The CDR3 bases are TGCAGCGTTGCCCCGGACAGAGCGTCACCCGGCTACACCTTC. It is translated as CSVAPDRASPGYTF. This chain uses TRBV29-1 with TRBJ1-2; tentatively, D is TRBD1 (6 bases). The CDR3 covers 14 residues. The germline V gene has CDR1 SQVTM and CDR2 ANQGSEA. V was trimmed by 4 bases and J by 8 bases, leaving 20 bases between them.